These T cell receptor beta chains were read from a single sample in a study of graft-versus-host responses after intestinal transplantation. The table came from immunoSEQ multiplex PCR; TCRdb's copy has only in-frame clones and leaves some out. The sample consists of 20,000 to 25,000 clones, roughly 89% of them appearing once. Material: PBMCs, obtained roughly ten weeks after intestinal transplantation. These receptors came from a human patient who received an intestinal transplant, so some T cells may come from the graft donor. CDR3s include the opening cysteine and the closing phenylalanine or tryptophan. Fields, in order: J gene, clone size, D gene, V gene, CDR3 protein, CDR3 DNA. A D gene is named only where the DNA matches it firmly. The size entry is marked missing in some rows and otherwise reads once, few, many or a size class.

TRBJ1-1	-	TRBD1	TRBV7-9	CASSGQGVGFVTEAFF	TGTGCCAGCAGTGGGCAGGGGGTCGGGTTCGTCACTGAAGCTTTCTTT
TRBJ1-1	-	-	TRBV7-9	CAISKTGNTEAFF	TGTGCCATCTCTAAGACAGGGAACACTGAAGCTTTCTTT
TRBJ1-1	-	-	TRBV7-8	CASSISGILVTEAFF	TGTGCCAGCAGCATTTCAGGGATCTTAGTCACTGAAGCTTTCTTT
TRBJ1-1	-	-	TRBV29-1	CSVDRQGGITEAFF	TGCAGCGTTGACCGCCAAGGGGGTATTACTGAAGCTTTCTTT
TRBJ2-3	-	-	TRBV4-3	CASSQGDRDPFTDTQYF	TGCGCCAGCAGCCAAGGGGACCGGGACCCTTTCACAGATACGCAGTATTTT
TRBJ1-6	-	-	TRBV4-3	CASSQEAPRGTPSLTLHF	TGCGCCAGCAGCCAAGAGGCCCCTAGGGGAACCCCCAGTCTAACCCTCCACTTT
TRBJ2-3	few	TRBD1	TRBV6-4	CASSDSTGATDTQYF	TGTGCCAGCAGTGACTCGACAGGGGCCACAGATACGCAGTATTTT
TRBJ2-7	-	-	TRBV11-2	CASMEGFLYEQYF	TGTGCCAGCATGGAGGGGTTCCTCTACGAGCAGTACTTC
TRBJ1-2	-	TRBD1	TRBV27	CASSLWGRKGAGDYGYTF	TGTGCCAGCAGTTTATGGGGCAGGAAGGGGGCCGGTGACTATGGCTACACCTTC
TRBJ2-2	-	-	TRBV19	CASSIVGRTGELFF	TGTGCCAGTAGTATAGTGGGTCGGACCGGGGAGCTGTTTTTT
TRBJ2-1	-	TRBD2	TRBV7-7	CASSPSGLAGDPEQFF	TGTGCCAGCAGCCCCAGCGGACTAGCGGGGGACCCTGAGCAGTTCTTC
TRBJ2-7	once	-	TRBV4-3	CASSLAGTYEQYF	TGCGCCAGCAGCCTGGCAGGGACCTACGAGCAGTACTTC
TRBJ1-2	-	TRBD1	TRBV6-6	CASILWEGTVYGYTF	TGTGCCAGCATCCTGTGGGAGGGGACAGTCTATGGCTACACCTTC
TRBJ2-5	-	-	TRBV5-6	CASSFPGRGQYF	TGTGCCAGCAGCTTCCCGGGCCGGGGCCAGTACTTC
TRBJ2-2	-	-	TRBV19	CASSIEPGELFF	TGTGCCAGTAGTATAGAGCCCGGGGAGCTGTTTTTT
TRBJ2-6	-	-	TRBV6-5	CASRAGSGANVLTF	TGTGCCAGCAGAGCAGGGTCTGGGGCCAACGTCCTGACTTTC
TRBJ2-3	-	TRBD2	TRBV10-3	CAISESVTSGETDTQYF	TGTGCCATCAGTGAGTCCGTGACTAGCGGGGAGACAGATACGCAGTATTTT
TRBJ2-1	-	TRBD1	TRBV7-2	CASRDRSSYNEQFF	TGTGCCAGCAGGGACAGGAGCTCCTACAATGAGCAGTTCTTC
TRBJ1-3	-	-	TRBV7-2	CASSLLRGSGNTIYF	TGTGCCAGCAGCTTATTGCGAGGCTCTGGAAACACCATATATTTT
TRBJ1-4	-	-	TRBV5-1	CASSPARGEGELFF	TGCGCCAGCAGCCCGGCCCGGGGAGAAGGGGAACTGTTTTTT
TRBJ1-5	-	-	TRBV19	CASSIVRKDSNQPQHF	TGTGCCAGTAGTATAGTCAGGAAAGATAGCAATCAGCCCCAGCATTTT
TRBJ2-7	-	-	TRBV6-5	CASSYGLGYEQYF	TGTGCCAGCAGTTATGGCCTAGGGTACGAGCAGTACTTC
TRBJ2-1	-	-	TRBV6-6	CASSYDRSGNEQFF	TGTGCCAGCAGTTACGACAGATCTGGCAATGAGCAGTTCTTC
TRBJ1-3	-	-	TRBV30	CAWSVTSGQPGNTIYF	TGTGCCTGGAGTGTGACTTCAGGCCAGCCTGGAAACACCATATATTTT
TRBJ1-1	-	-	TRBV30	CAWSVVSYEAFF	TGTGCCTGGAGTGTAGTAAGTTATGAAGCTTTCTTT
TRBJ2-7	-	-	TRBV29-1	CSVEADSYEQYF	TGCAGCGTTGAAGCGGACAGCTACGAGCAGTACTTC
TRBJ2-1	-	-	TRBV27	CASSLGRTQGNEQFF	TGTGCCAGCAGTTTAGGCCGGACACAGGGAAATGAGCAGTTCTTC
TRBJ2-3	-	-	TRBV25-1	CASSRRGGDRDADTQYF	TGTGCCAGCAGCCGACGCGGGGGGGACAGGGACGCAGATACGCAGTATTTT
TRBJ1-1	-	-	TRBV27	CASSLFGGREGEKAFF	TGTGCCAGCAGTTTATTCGGAGGCCGGGAGGGGGAAAAAGCTTTCTTT
TRBJ2-6	-	-	TRBV2	CASSEPPHPNVLTF	TGTGCCAGCAGTGAACCCCCCCACCCCAACGTCCTGACTTTC
TRBJ2-7	-	TRBD2	TRBV7-9	CASSLGRGGVYEQYF	TGTGCCAGCAGCTTAGGGCGGGGGGGAGTCTACGAGCAGTACTTC
TRBJ2-2	-	TRBD1	TRBV2	CASSGDRENPGELFF	TGTGCCAGCAGCGGGGACAGGGAAAATCCCGGGGAGCTGTTTTTT
TRBJ1-2	-	-	TRBV11-2	CASSLHKWTTRRYTF	TGTGCCAGCAGCCTCCACAAATGGACGACAAGGAGGTACACCTTC
TRBJ2-2	-	-	TRBV7-8	CASSPWGPGELFF	TGTGCCAGCAGCCCTTGGGGACCCGGGGAGCTGTTTTTT
TRBJ2-7	-	TRBD1	TRBV6-5	CASSPGTGFEQYF	TGTGCCAGCAGCCCCGGGACAGGGTTCGAGCAGTACTTC
TRBJ2-6	-	-	TRBV6-5	CASSYFPSGANVLTF	TGTGCCAGCAGTTACTTTCCCTCTGGGGCCAACGTCCTGACTTTC
TRBJ1-1	once	TRBD1	TRBV7-9	CASSLGTGFGAEAFF	TGTGCCAGCAGCCTCGGGACAGGGTTCGGGGCTGAAGCTTTCTTT
TRBJ1-2	-	-	TRBV5-6	CASSQDSYGYTF	TGTGCCAGCAGCCAAGACAGCTATGGCTACACCTTC
TRBJ2-1	-	-	TRBV13	CASSLTKGLIDEQFF	TGTGCCAGCAGCCTGACAAAGGGGCTAATCGATGAGCAGTTCTTC
TRBJ2-5	-	TRBD2	TRBV4-1	CATQKLAGGQETQYF	TGCGCCACCCAGAAACTAGCGGGGGGCCAAGAGACCCAGTACTTC
TRBJ1-6	-	-	TRBV9	CASRPNAHSRDGGNSPLHF	TGTGCCAGCAGACCTAACGCCCATTCCCGGGACGGTGGTAATTCACCCCTCCACTTT
TRBJ2-7	-	-	TRBV5-4	CASSLNSLLRPLTYEQYF	TGTGCCAGCAGCTTGAATTCTCTCCTTCGTCCCCTTACCTACGAGCAGTACTTC
TRBJ1-3	once	-	TRBV5-8	CASSLEFYSGNTIYF	TGTGCCAGCAGCTTAGAGTTTTACTCTGGAAACACCATATATTTT
TRBJ1-2	-	-	TRBV8-2	CGTVARITKTYGYTF	TGTGGCACCGTGGCTAGGATAACGAAGACCTATGGCTACACCTTC
TRBJ1-1	few	-	TRBV7-9	CASSGGPEAFF	TGTGCCAGCAGCGGGGGACCTGAAGCTTTCTTT
TRBJ2-3	-	-	TRBV6-5	CASSYSDSSTDTQYF	TGTGCCAGCAGTTATTCCGACTCGAGCACAGATACGCAGTATTTT
TRBJ1-5	-	TRBD1	TRBV19	CASSTQGRSNQPQHF	TGTGCCAGTAGTACACAGGGGAGGAGCAATCAGCCCCAGCATTTT
TRBJ2-7	-	-	TRBV7-9	CASNLDLGLWLSEQYF	TGTGCCAGCAACCTAGATCTGGGGTTGTGGTTATCCGAGCAGTACTTC